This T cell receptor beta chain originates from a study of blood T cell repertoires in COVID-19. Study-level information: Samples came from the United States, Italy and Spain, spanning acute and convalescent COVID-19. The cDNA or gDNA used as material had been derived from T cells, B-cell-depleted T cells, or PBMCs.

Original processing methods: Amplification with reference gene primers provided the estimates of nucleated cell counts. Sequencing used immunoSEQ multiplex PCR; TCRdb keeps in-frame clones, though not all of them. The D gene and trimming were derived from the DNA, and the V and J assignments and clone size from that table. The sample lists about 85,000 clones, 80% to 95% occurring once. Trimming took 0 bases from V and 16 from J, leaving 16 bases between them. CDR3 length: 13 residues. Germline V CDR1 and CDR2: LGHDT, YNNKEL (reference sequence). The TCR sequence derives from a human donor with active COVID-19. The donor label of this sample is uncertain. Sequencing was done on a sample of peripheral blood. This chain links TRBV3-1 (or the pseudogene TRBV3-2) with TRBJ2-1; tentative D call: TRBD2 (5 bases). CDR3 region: CASSQDLDPEGFF. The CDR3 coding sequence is TGTGCCAGCAGCCAAGATTTGGATCCTGAGGGATTCTTC.